Presented here are 14 T cell receptor beta chains from one specimen sequenced in a study of T-cell reconstitution after alpha-beta-depleted transplantation in children. Unique molecular identifiers were incorporated into the prepared TCRbeta library. Using its own MiXCR run on the PCR reads, TCRdb lists one record per CDR3 protein. The table includes a few hundred thousand distinct CDR3 sequences, about a quarter detected once. The input for sequencing was PBMCs, mostly from graft donor cells, taken 180 days after TCRalphabeta/CD19-depleted stem cell transplant. The receptors were sampled from a male patient under 18 who had a stem cell transplant for acute lymphoblastic leukemia, so the T cells may come from the graft donor.

This clonotype was picked up a small number of times. This chain links TRBV7-2 with TRBJ2-2, with D possibly matching TRBD2 (6 bases). CDR1 and CDR2 (germline): SGHTA, FQGNSA. V gave up 0 bases and J gave up 6 bases, with 8 bases separating them. The CDR3 has 14 amino acids. CDR3 DNA sequence: TGTGCCAGCAGCTTAGCGGGAGGAGCCGGGGAGCTGTTTTTT. This translates into CASSLAGGAGELFF.

V gene TRBV4-1 combines with J gene TRBJ1-5; 8 positions agree with TRBD1. Germline V gene lookup returns CDR1 MGHRA and CDR2 YSYEKL. Losses at the gene ends were 0 bases for V and 4 bases for J; bases not matched to a gene: 8. This CDR3 has 17 amino acids. CDR3 nucleotides: TGCGCCAGCAGCCAAGATAGGTGGTACAGGGGGAATCAGCCCCAGCATTTT. Its protein is CASSQDRWYRGNQPQHF.

The chain combines TRBV10-2 with TRBJ2-1; D not resolved. The length of the CDR3 is 14 residues. Per germline, CDR1 WSHSY and CDR2 SAAADI. Trimming took 2 bases from V and 8 from J, leaving 13 bases between them. This CDR3 reads CASSELGTPDEQFF. CDR3 nucleotide sequence: TGCGCCAGCAGTGAGCTAGGCACGCCAGATGAGCAGTTCTTC.

This clonotype was seen a handful of times. The rearrangement joins TRBV27 to TRBJ2-7; possible D gene TRBD2, 6 bases. V gave up 5 bases and J gave up 8 bases, with 22 bases separating them. Germline V gene data show CDR1 as MNHEY and CDR2 as SMNVEV (reference sequence). The CDR3 is 15 residues long. The CDR3 here is CASSLTPGDWGKQYF. CDR3 nucleotide sequence: TGTGCCAGCAGTCTCACCCCTGGGGACTGGGGTAAGCAGTACTTC.

This clonotype has only a few counts. This rearrangement joins TRBV29-1 to TRBJ1-1; D gene uncertain. Germline V gene data show CDR1 as SQVTM and CDR2 as ANQGSEA. The CDR3 loop spans 11 amino acids. The ends were cut back, 7 bases at V and 1 base at J, with 7 bases in the middle. The CDR3: CSGQKNTEAFF. The DNA for the CDR3 is TGCAGCGGTCAGAAGAACACTGAAGCTTTCTTT. The whole variable domain, filled in from reference TRBV29-1 and TRBJ1-1, reads SAVISQKPSRDICQRGTSLTIQCQVDSQVTMMFWYRQQPGQSLTLIATANQGSEATYESGFVIDKFPISRPNLTFSTLTVSNMSPEDSSIYLCSGQKNTEAFFGQGTRLTVV.

This clonotype was counted only a few times. The J gene is TRBJ2-2, the V gene TRBV5-5, with 9 positions matching TRBD2. Germline loops: CDR1 SGHKS, CDR2 YYEKEE (reference sequence). The trim removed 0 bases at V and 7 bases at J, leaving 4 bases unmatched. The CDR3 has 15 amino acids. The CDR3 loop reads CASSLGLAGRGELFF. CDR3 nucleotide sequence: TGTGCCAGCAGCTTGGGGCTAGCGGGACGCGGGGAGCTGTTTTTT.

The chain is built from TRBV5-1 and TRBJ1-3; 7 positions agree with TRBD1. This CDR3 region has 17 residues. The germline V gene encodes CDR1 SGHRS and CDR2 YFSETQ. Unmatched junction bases numbered 11, after V lost 2 bases and J lost 3 bases. The CDR3 spells CASSFGAGQWSGNTIYF. DNA for the CDR3: TGCGCCAGCAGCTTTGGGGCGGGACAGTGGAGTGGAAACACCATATATTTT. Full variable domain (remainder filled in from reference TRBV5-1 and TRBJ1-3): KAGVTQTPRYLIKTRGQQVTLSCSPISGHRSVSWYQQTPGQGLQFLFEYFSETQRNKGNFPGRFSGRQFSNSRSEMNVSTLELGDSALYLCASSFGAGQWSGNTIYFGEGSWLTVV.

The V gene is TRBV5-1, the J gene TRBJ2-1, with 8 bases aligning to TRBD1. Per germline, CDR1 SGHRS and CDR2 YFSETQ. This CDR3 has 15 residues. With 3 bases clipped from V and 8 bases from J, the junction kept 10 bases outside the gene matches. This chain's CDR3 is CASSSDRAWVDEQFF. The CDR3 DNA follows: TGCGCCAGCAGCTCGGACAGGGCATGGGTCGATGAGCAGTTCTTC.

Written as DNA, the CDR3 is TGCGCCAGCAGCCCAGGGGCCCACGAAGATACGCAGTATTTT. Translated, it gives CASSPGAHEDTQYF. This sequence joins TRBV4-1 and TRBJ2-3, with D possibly being TRBD1 (6 bases). In germline, CDR1 is MGHRA, CDR2 YSYEKL. This CDR3 has 14 residues. Deletions cut 4 bases from V and 5 bases from J, with 13 bases between.

The chain uses TRBV2 and TRBJ2-1; TRBD2 matches at 10 bases. The CDR3 loop spans 14 amino acids. V dropped 6 bases and J dropped 7; count of bases not matched to a gene: 6. CDR1 and CDR2 (germline): SNHLY, FYNNEI. The CDR3 region has the DNA TGTGCCAGCAGAGTGGGACTAGCGAGGAATGAGCAGTTCTTC. Its translation: CASRVGLARNEQFF.

The chain joins TRBV6-2 or TRBV6-3 to TRBJ2-1; the match to TRBD2 covers 11 bases. Germline V gene lookup returns CDR1 MNHEY and CDR2 SVGEGT. After removal of 6 bases from V and 6 bases from J, the junction contained 7 bases not matched to a gene. The CDR3 extends over 15 amino acids. CDR3: CASRATSGTPNEQFF. The DNA for the CDR3 is TGTGCCAGCAGGGCGACTAGCGGGACCCCCAATGAGCAGTTCTTC.

The V and J genes are TRBV5-6 and TRBJ2-2; 8 bases fit TRBD2. J was trimmed by 4 bases and V by 4 bases; bases with no gene match: 6. CDR1 and CDR2 from the germline V gene are SGHDT and YYEEEE. CDR3 size: 15 residues. Here the CDR3 DNA reads TGTGCCAGCAGCCCTACGGGGGGGCTCACCGGGGAGCTGTTTTTT. This translates into CASSPTGGLTGELFF.

The chain has TRBV11-2 and TRBJ2-1, with 11 bases aligning to TRBD2. This CDR3 spans 16 amino acids. V lost 3 bases, J lost 5 bases, and 6 bases stayed unmatched. Germline CDR1 is SGHAT and CDR2 is FQNNGV. CDR3: CASSFIPGLADNEQFF. In DNA, the CDR3 is TGTGCCAGCAGCTTTATACCGGGACTAGCGGACAATGAGCAGTTCTTC.

On this clonotype itself: An end of the junction does not agree with germline; a read error may underlie this. The chain combines TRBV3-1 with TRBJ2-3; 9 bases align to TRBD1. CDR1 is LGHDT, CDR2 YNNKEL, per germline (reference sequence). The CDR3 spans 18 residues. Written as DNA, the CDR3 is TGTACCAGCAGTTTAAACGAAGGGACAGGGCCTAGCACAGATACGCAGTATTTT. Translation: CTSSLNEGTGPSTDTQYF.